This record covers a single TCR beta chain. Under the authors' procedure: It was from reference gene primer amplification that nucleated cell counts were estimated. Clones were read by immunoSEQ multiplex PCR, and TCRdb kept only the in-frame ones, dropping some. For V, J and clone size, that table is used; D and trimming come from the DNA. The repertoire holds around 250,000 clones, with more than 85% as singletons. This record comes from a study of blood T cell repertoires in COVID-19. Study summary: COVID-19 samples, acute and convalescent, were from the United States, Italy and Spain. PBMCs, B-cell-depleted T cells, or T cells provided the cDNA or gDNA that made up the material.

This CDR3 has 15 residues. The V segment lost 2 bases and the J segment 4 bases; nucleotides outside the gene matches: 3. Germline V lookup: CDR1 SGDLS, CDR2 YYNGEE. Sequencing was performed on peripheral blood. This chain uses TRBV9 with TRBJ1-4; 9 bases line up with TRBD1. The sequence derives from a man between 18 and 29 years old with active or convalescent COVID-19. CDR3 DNA: TGTGCCAGCAGCGTGGGACAGGGATATAATGAAAAACTGTTTTTT. This sequence encodes CASSVGQGYNEKLFF.